This T cell receptor beta chain originates from a study of blood T cell repertoires in COVID-19. The CDR3 length is 14 residues. V gave up 3 bases and J gave up 7 bases; unmatched junction bases: 5. Germline CDR1 reads KGHSH; CDR2 reads LQKENI. Some clones are missing from TCRdb's copy, which holds only in-frame ones; the method was immunoSEQ multiplex PCR. The repertoire holds 150,000 to 200,000 clones, with around 80% as singletons. This chain joins TRBV18 and TRBJ1-5, with 8 bases that match TRBD1. Sequenced input: peripheral blood. The origin of this receptor is a woman older than 75 with acute or convalescent COVID-19. The CDR3 here is CASSPTGVDQPQHF. CDR3 in DNA: TGTGCCAGCTCACCGACAGGGGTTGACCAGCCCCAGCATTTT.